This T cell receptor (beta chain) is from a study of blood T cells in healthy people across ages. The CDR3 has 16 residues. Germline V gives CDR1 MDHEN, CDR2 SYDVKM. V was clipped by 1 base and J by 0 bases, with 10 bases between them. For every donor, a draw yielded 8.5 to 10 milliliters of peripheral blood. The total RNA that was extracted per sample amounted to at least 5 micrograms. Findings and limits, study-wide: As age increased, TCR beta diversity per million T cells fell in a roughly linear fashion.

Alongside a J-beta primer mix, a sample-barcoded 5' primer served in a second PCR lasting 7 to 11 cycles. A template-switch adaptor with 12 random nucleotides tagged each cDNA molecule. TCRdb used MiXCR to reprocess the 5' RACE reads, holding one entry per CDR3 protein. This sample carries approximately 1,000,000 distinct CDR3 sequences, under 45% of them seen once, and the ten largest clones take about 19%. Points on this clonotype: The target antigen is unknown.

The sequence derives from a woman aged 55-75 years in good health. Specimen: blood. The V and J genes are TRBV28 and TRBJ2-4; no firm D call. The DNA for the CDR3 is TGTGCCAGCAGTTTATCGGCAGTAAAAGCCAAAAACATTCAGTACTTC. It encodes CASSLSAVKAKNIQYF.